This T cell receptor beta chain appears in the sequencing data of a study of breast tumors, draining lymph nodes, adjacent tissues. Study-level points and caveats: Findings are consistent with lymph node origin and intratumoral expansion of most tumor T cells. Compared with lymph nodes, tumors were less diverse; compared with nontumor tissue, more. That most tumor T cells come from lymph nodes remained unproven. Luminal-like breast cancer showed significantly higher tumor–nontumor repertoire similarity than basal-like.

In this sample, this clonotype turned up many times. The antigen remains unidentified. Using its own MiXCR run on the multiplex PCR reads, TCRdb lists one record per CDR3 protein. Among fewer than 140,000 distinct CDR3 sequences listed, approximately 28% were seen once. The V segment lost 2 bases and the J segment 3 bases; nucleotides outside the gene matches: 8. This CDR3 contains 16 residues. CDR1 MNHNS and CDR2 SASEGT come from the germline V gene. Axillary draining lymph nodes of breast cancer patients supplied the node samples. This receptor was identified in a female donor with breast cancer. Some clones in this sample may be carry-over from other donors' samples. Source material: axillary lymph node tissue. The chain carries TRBV6-1 and TRBJ1-2, with 8 bases fitting TRBD1. This CDR3 is CASSERTGRFHYGYTF. As DNA, the CDR3 is TGTGCCAGCAGTGAAAGGACAGGGAGGTTTCACTATGGCTACACCTTC.